This T cell receptor beta chain was sequenced for a study of T cell responses to AZD1222 COVID-19 vaccine. This table comes from immunoSEQ multiplex PCR, and its TCRdb copy is limited to in-frame clones, with some not included. The table records tens of thousands of clones, nearly 90% of them present only once. The sample holds one count of this clone. CDR1 is SGDLS and CDR2 is YYNGEE in the germline V gene. The CDR3 has 15 residues. Trimming took 5 bases from V and 2 from J, leaving 14 bases between them. The sequence was collected from an adult in good health. The chain links TRBV9 to TRBJ2-1; D might be TRBD1 (6 bases). The specimen was peripheral blood, collected on day 0 of MenACWY control vaccination. The CDR3 loop reads CASSLSGGAYNEQFF. CDR3 nucleotide sequence: TGTGCCAGCAGTCTTAGTGGGGGCGCCTACAATGAGCAGTTCTTC.